This T cell receptor (beta chain) was captured by sequencing in a study of shared clonotypes between healthy human individuals. Points from the study as a whole: Generation probabilities were higher for clonotypes shared across all four sorted-subset donors than for unshared ones.

On this clone: Its antigen is unidentified.

The length of the CDR3 is 15 residues. Germline lookup yields CDR1 MNHEY and CDR2 SVGAGI. Trimming removed 5 bases at V and 0 bases at J, with 10 bases between. Generated by immunoSEQ multiplex PCR, the TCRdb table keeps only in-frame clones and is missing some. Among some 2,000,000 clones listed, almost 96% were seen once. Sequences were obtained from naive CD4+ T cells sorted from blood. The sample's subset: CD45RA+ positively selected. The chain has TRBV6-5 and TRBJ2-2, with D possibly being TRBD1 (5 bases). The sequence derives from a man between 18 and 35 years old in good health. The CDR3 here is CASSQGFSNTGELFF. Here the CDR3 DNA reads TGTGCCAGCAGTCAGGGATTCTCGAACACCGGGGAGCTGTTTTTT.